The 23 T cell receptor beta chains listed next were all sequenced from one sample in a study of T cells in Graves' hyperthyroidism and ophthalmopathy. RNA transcripts served as the template for amplifying TCR beta CDR3 regions. First-round RT-PCR targeting the TCR CDR3 was performed with the HTBI primer set. Each CDR3 protein gets one entry after TCRdb re-called the multiplex PCR reads with MiXCR. The table has fewer than 900,000 distinct CDR3 sequences, around 20% seen once; the top ten hold around 15%. Material for sequencing was blood. Receptor source: a woman in her forties or fifties with Graves' hyperthyroidism that later progressed to Graves' ophthalmopathy.

This clonotype was seen repeatedly, ten times or more. The V call is TRBV12-3 or TRBV12-4, the J call TRBJ1-2; tentative D call: TRBD1 (5 bases). The CDR3 loop spans 12 amino acids. Deletions cut 8 bases from V and 4 bases from J, with 11 bases between. The chain's CDR3 is CASGGLFYGYTF. DNA of the CDR3: TGTGCCAGCGGGGGACTGTTCTATGGCTACACCTTC.

This clonotype was seen only once. The genes are TRBV19 and TRBJ1-5, with D possibly matching TRBD1 (6 bases). CDR3 length: 13 residues. The V and J ends lost 6 bases and 5 bases respectively, with 11 bases between them. Germline-derived CDR1 and CDR2 are LNHDA and SQIVND (reference sequence). For the CDR3, the DNA is TGTGCCAGTAGACAAGGGGGGGATCAGCCCCAGCATTTT. Its protein is CASRQGGDQPQHF.

Concerning this clonotype: A read error may explain this, as a much larger clone is one base away. This chain connects TRBV7-2 to TRBJ1-2; 7 bases agree with TRBD1. Germline trimming cut 1 base from V and 2 bases from J; bases unmatched to any gene: 7. The CDR3 has 16 amino acids. Looked up from germline, CDR1 is SGHTA and CDR2 is FQGNSA. This CDR3 is CASSLDWAGGNYGYTF. The CDR3 bases are TGTGCCAGCAGCTTAGATTGGGCAGGGGGAAACTATGGCTACACCTTC.

This chain uses TRBV20-1 with TRBJ1-1; possibly TRBD1 for D (5 bases). The CDR3 has 14 residues. Per germline, CDR1 DFQATT and CDR2 SNEGSKA (reference sequence). CDR3 sequence reads: CLPSPGTANTEAFF. CDR3 nucleotides: TGCTTACCCTCCCCCGGGACGGCGAACACTGAAGCTTTCTTT.

The chain couples TRBV2 to TRBJ1-2; 7 bases are a match to TRBD1. The CDR3 runs to 14 residues. CDR1 is SNHLY, CDR2 FYNNEI, per germline. Trimming took 7 bases from V and 0 from J; bases not matched to a gene: 5. CDR3 in DNA: TGTGCCAGCATTTGGACAGGAGCTAACTATGGCTACACCTTC. It encodes CASIWTGANYGYTF.

V gene TRBV4-1 combines with J gene TRBJ1-6; the D is unclear. Germline V CDR1 and CDR2: MGHRA, YSYEKL. The CDR3 sequence is 15 residues long. The V gene lost 1 base and the J gene lost 10 bases, with 14 bases spanning the gap. This CDR3 reads CASSQVVGDGSPLHF. DNA for the CDR3: TGCGCCAGCAGCCAAGTGGTCGGGGATGGATCACCCCTCCACTTT.

The table lists this clonotype with many counts. This chain connects TRBV27 to TRBJ2-5, with D possibly matching TRBD2 (5 bases). Germline-derived CDR1 and CDR2 are MNHEY and SMNVEV (reference sequence). V was pared by 3 bases and J by 2 bases, with 13 bases between. The length of the CDR3 is 15 residues. CDR3 nucleotide sequence: TGTGCCAGCAGTTTCGGCCGGGGTGCACAAGAGACCCAGTACTTC. Translation: CASSFGRGAQETQYF.

V and J are TRBV20-1 and TRBJ2-2; 8 bases map to TRBD2. V shed 4 bases and J 1 base; nucleotides not matched to a gene: 5. From germline, CDR1 is DFQATT and CDR2 SNEGSKA (reference sequence). The CDR3 contains 15 residues. The CDR3 DNA reads TGCAGTGCTACGCGGGGGGACGGGAACACCGGGGAGCTGTTTTTT. This codes for CSATRGDGNTGELFF.

This clonotype showed up just a few times. This sequence joins TRBV29-1 and TRBJ2-6; perhaps TRBD2 as D (7 bases). Germline loops: CDR1 SQVTM, CDR2 ANQGSEA. Trimming pared 6 bases from V and 4 bases from J, leaving 16 bases between. This CDR3 has 15 amino acids. The CDR3 region is CSVRRGGSGANVLTF. Written as DNA, the CDR3 is TGCAGCGTCCGAAGGGGGGGGTCCGGGGCCAACGTCCTGACTTTC.

J is TRBJ2-5 and V is TRBV6-4; D is ambiguous. The CDR3 sequence is 13 residues long. Trimming cost V 4 bases and J 0 bases, with 6 bases left between them. In germline, CDR1 is MRHNA, CDR2 SNTAGT. CDR3: CASSVHYQETQYF. Here the CDR3 DNA reads TGTGCCAGCAGTGTTCACTACCAAGAGACCCAGTACTTC.

The chain links TRBV5-1 to TRBJ2-3; D is perhaps TRBD2 (5 bases). Trimming removed 1 base from V and 0 bases from J, with 9 bases in between. Germline values: CDR1 SGHRS, CDR2 YFSETQ. This CDR3 comprises 15 residues. The CDR3 DNA sequence: TGCGCCAGCAGCTTGTTCGAGCGGAGCACAGATACGCAGTATTTT. This encodes CASSLFERSTDTQYF.

This clonotype was detected many times. The chain uses TRBV5-1 and TRBJ2-3; 7 bases fit TRBD1. The CDR3 runs 14 residues. With 3 bases clipped from V and 5 bases from J, the junction kept 6 bases outside the gene matches. Per germline, CDR1 SGHRS and CDR2 YFSETQ. The CDR3 nucleotides are TGCGCCAGCAGCTGGTACAGGGGAGAAGATACGCAGTATTTT. Translation: CASSWYRGEDTQYF. Full variable domain (outside the CDR3, taken from reference TRBV5-1 and TRBJ2-3): KAGVTQTPRYLIKTRGQQVTLSCSPISGHRSVSWYQQTPGQGLQFLFEYFSETQRNKGNFPGRFSGRQFSNSRSEMNVSTLELGDSALYLCASSWYRGEDTQYFGPGTRLTVL.

This clonotype showed up many times. This sequence joins TRBV18 and TRBJ2-7; TRBD1 aligns across 7 bases. The germline gives CDR1 KGHSH, CDR2 LQKENI. V shed 2 bases and J 5 bases; nucleotides not matched to a gene: 3. CDR3 size: 13 residues. The CDR3 DNA reads as TGTGCCAGCTCACCAAGGGACAGCGACGAGCAGTACTTC. It encodes CASSPRDSDEQYF.

This clonotype was detected many times. The chain links TRBV18 to TRBJ1-2; D unclear. The ends were cut back, 2 bases at V and 4 bases at J, with 8 bases in the middle. Germline V gives CDR1 KGHSH, CDR2 LQKENI. This CDR3 spans 13 amino acids. The CDR3 is CASSPATRYGYTF. CDR3 bases: TGTGCCAGCTCACCAGCGACACGCTATGGCTACACCTTC.

This clonotype has only a few counts. The V call is TRBV5-4, the J call TRBJ2-4; the D gene is possibly TRBD1 (6 bases). The germline V and J ends were trimmed by 4 bases and 8 bases, with 16 bases remaining between them. This CDR3 spans 14 amino acids. The germline V gene has CDR1 SGHNT and CDR2 YYREEE (reference sequence). CDR3 sequence reads: CASSLPGQGDIQYF. The CDR3 region has the DNA TGTGCCAGCAGCCTCCCGGGACAAGGGGACATTCAGTACTTC. Full variable domain (outside the CDR3, taken from reference TRBV5-4 and TRBJ2-4): ETGVTQSPTHLIKTRGQQVTLRCSSQSGHNTVSWYQQALGQGPQFIFQYYREEENGRGNFPPRFSGLQFPNYSSELNVNALELDDSALYLCASSLPGQGDIQYFGAGTRLSVL.

The chain employs TRBV6-5 and TRBJ1-2; D remains unclear. Trimming took 8 bases from V and 8 from J, leaving 18 bases between them. The CDR3 extends over 13 amino acids. Germline lookup yields CDR1 MNHEY and CDR2 SVGAGI. The CDR3 nucleotides read TGTGCCAGCCGTTCTATAGGGATGGAGGGCTACACCTTC. It yields the protein CASRSIGMEGYTF.

V and J are TRBV12-3 or TRBV12-4 and TRBJ2-1; D uncertain. V lost 2 bases and J lost 3, with 14 bases in between. The CDR3 spans 16 residues. The CDR3 DNA sequence: TGTGCCAGCAGTTTATTGACATTGGACGGCTACAATGAGCAGTTCTTC. Translated, it gives CASSLLTLDGYNEQFF.

The chain is built from TRBV6-2 or TRBV6-3 and TRBJ2-1, with TRBD2 identical over 12 bases. CDR1 and CDR2 (germline): MNHEY, SVGEGT. The CDR3 contains 18 residues. V lost 6 bases, J lost 3 bases, and 12 bases stayed unmatched. CDR3 residues: CASRLQASGGAHYNEQFF. In nucleotides, the CDR3 is TGTGCCAGCAGGCTCCAAGCTAGCGGGGGGGCCCACTACAATGAGCAGTTCTTC.

The chain has TRBV7-2 and TRBJ2-3, with 10 bases fitting TRBD2. The V and J ends lost 5 bases and 4 bases, in that order; junction bases with no gene match: 6. This CDR3 has 15 amino acids. Germline V lookup: CDR1 SGHTA, CDR2 FQGNSA. CDR3 coding DNA: TGTGCCAGCAGCGTAATAGCGGGGGGCTCAGATACGCAGTATTTT. It codes for CASSVIAGGSDTQYF.

In its sample, this clonotype was seen a few times. This chain's CDR3 is CASSLWAGGPTDTQYF. The CDR3 DNA sequence: TGTGCCAGCAGCCTCTGGGCGGGGGGGCCGACAGATACGCAGTATTTT. The chain employs TRBV7-2 and TRBJ2-3; 9 bases align to TRBD2. The J segment lost 3 bases and the V segment lost 5 bases, leaving 9 bases of the junction unmatched. The germline CDR1 and CDR2 sequences are SGHTA and FQGNSA. The CDR3 totals 16 residues. The full variable domain, with the rest looked up from reference TRBV7-2 and TRBJ2-3, is GAGVSQSPSNKVTEKGKDVELRCDPISGHTALYWYRQSLGQGLEFLIYFQGNSAPDKSGLPSDRFSAERTGGSVSTLTIQRTQQEDSAVYLCASSLWAGGPTDTQYFGPGTRLTVL.

This clonotype was seen ten or more times. The chain uses TRBV7-6 and TRBJ2-1, with 10 positions matching TRBD2. The length of the CDR3 is 16 residues. From germline, CDR1 is SGHVS and CDR2 FNYEAQ. V shed 5 bases and J 8 bases; nucleotides not matched to a gene: 12. The DNA for the CDR3 is TGTGCCAGCAGCCGGAGGGTAGCGGGGGGTGGGGATGAGCAGTTCTTC. Translation: CASSRRVAGGGDEQFF. Looking up the rest from reference TRBV7-6 and TRBJ2-1 gives the full variable domain: GAGVSQSPRYKVTKRGQDVALRCDPISGHVSLYWYRQALGQGPEFLTYFNYEAQQDKSGLPNDRFSAERPEGSISTLTIQRTEQRDSAMYRCASSRRVAGGGDEQFFGPGTRLTVL.

This clonotype was detected only a few times. CDR3 loop: CASSARQANTEAFF. The CDR3 bases are TGTGCCAGCAGTGCCAGACAGGCGAACACTGAAGCTTTCTTT. This chain connects TRBV6-1 to TRBJ1-1; possibly TRBD1 for D (6 bases). CDR3 size: 14 residues. Trimming cost V 4 bases and J 1 base, with 10 bases left between them. CDR1 is MNHNS and CDR2 is SASEGT in the germline V gene.

The CDR3 DNA follows: TGTGCCAGCAGTTTGCCTCCAGGGAACCGGGAGACCCAGTACTTC. Translated: CASSLPPGNRETQYF. The chain joins TRBV12-3 or TRBV12-4 to TRBJ2-5; D may be TRBD1 (5 bases). The CDR3 loop spans 15 amino acids. With 3 bases removed from V and 5 bases from J, the gap between germline ends came to 16 bases.